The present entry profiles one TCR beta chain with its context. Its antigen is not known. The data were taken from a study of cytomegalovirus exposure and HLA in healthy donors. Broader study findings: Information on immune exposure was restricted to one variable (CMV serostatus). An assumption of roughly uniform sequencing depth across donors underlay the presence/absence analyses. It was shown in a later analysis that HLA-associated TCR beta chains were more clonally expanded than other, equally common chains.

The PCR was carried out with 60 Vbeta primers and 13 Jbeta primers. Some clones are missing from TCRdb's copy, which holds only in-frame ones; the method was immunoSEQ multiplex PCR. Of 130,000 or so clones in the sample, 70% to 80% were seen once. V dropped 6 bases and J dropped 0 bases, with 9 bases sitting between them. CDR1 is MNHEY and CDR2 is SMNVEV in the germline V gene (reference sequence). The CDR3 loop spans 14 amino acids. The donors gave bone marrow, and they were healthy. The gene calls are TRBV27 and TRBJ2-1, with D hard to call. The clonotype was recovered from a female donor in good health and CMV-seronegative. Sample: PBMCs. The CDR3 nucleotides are TGTGCCAGCAGACAATTAAGCTCCTACAATGAGCAGTTCTTC. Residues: CASRQLSSYNEQFF.